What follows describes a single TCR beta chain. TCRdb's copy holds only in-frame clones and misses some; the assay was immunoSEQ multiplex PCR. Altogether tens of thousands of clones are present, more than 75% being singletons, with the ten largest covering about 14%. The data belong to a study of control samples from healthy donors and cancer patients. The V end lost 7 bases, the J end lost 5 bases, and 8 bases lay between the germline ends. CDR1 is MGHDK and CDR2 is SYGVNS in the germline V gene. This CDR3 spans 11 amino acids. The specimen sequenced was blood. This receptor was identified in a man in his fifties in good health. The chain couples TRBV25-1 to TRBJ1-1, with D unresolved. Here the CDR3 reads CASTAGTEAFF. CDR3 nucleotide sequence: TGTGCCAGCACCGCGGGAACTGAAGCTTTCTTT.